The rows below give T cell receptor beta chains drawn from one sample of a study of CD8 T cells in ankylosing spondylitis. In TCRdb, the 5' RACE reads were re-called with MiXCR into one record per CDR3 protein. Of 150,000 to 200,000 distinct CDR3 sequences in the sample, under 35% were seen once. The source material was synovial fluid, either unsorted or a sorted T cell fraction (not recorded which). The receptor set was obtained from a male donor with ankylosing spondylitis. CDR3s include the opening cysteine and the closing phenylalanine or tryptophan. D genes are given only for firm matches. Some rows have no size entry. The others give once, few or many, or a class for an expanded clone.

v_gene	abundance	j_gene	d_gene	CDR3nt	CDR3aa
TRBV2	many	TRBJ2-1	-	TGTGCCAGCGGGGGATACGGGGCGACAAATAATGAGCAGTTCTTC	CASGGYGATNNEQFF
TRBV28	-	TRBJ2-3	TRBD1	TGTGCCAGCAGCTGGACAGGCCGAAGCACAGATACGCAGTATTTT	CASSWTGRSTDTQYF
TRBV5-5	once	TRBJ1-5	-	TGTGCCAGCAGCTCCAAAGCCGGGACAACAAATCAGCCCCAGCATTTT	CASSSKAGTTNQPQHF
TRBV6-5	-	TRBJ2-5	TRBD2	TGTGCCAGCAGTTACTCTCGGACTAGCGGGACCCCGTACCAAGAGACCCAGTACTTC	CASSYSRTSGTPYQETQYF
TRBV3-1	many	TRBJ2-4	-	TGTGCCAGCAGCCCGACTTCTAGGGTGCAGGCCAAAAACATTCAGTACTTC	CASSPTSRVQAKNIQYF
TRBV12-3/TRBV12-4	-	TRBJ2-1	-	TGTGCCAGCAGTTTTAGGCAAAAAGGCGACAATGAGCAGTTCTTC	CASSFRQKGDNEQFF
TRBV12-3/TRBV12-4	-	TRBJ1-1	-	TGTGCCAGCCGCTCCGGGATGTTTAGAACTGAAGCTTTCTTT	CASRSGMFRTEAFF
TRBV7-3	many	TRBJ1-2	TRBD1	TGTGCCAGCAGCACGGACAGGGATGGTGGCTACACCTTC	CASSTDRDGGYTF
TRBV7-2	few	TRBJ2-3	TRBD2	TGTGCCAGCAGCCCGATGGCTAGCGGGAGTTCAGATACGCAGTATTTT	CASSPMASGSSDTQYF
TRBV28	few	TRBJ1-1	-	TGTGCCAGCAGTTTTTATAGTCTCGACACTGAAGCTTTCTTT	CASSFYSLDTEAFF
TRBV7-6	-	TRBJ2-7	TRBD1	TGTGCCAGCAGCTTAGTGACAGGGGACCAGCAGTACTTC	CASSLVTGDQQYF
TRBV7-2	many	TRBJ1-2	-	TGTGCCAGCAGCTTAGCCCACTACCCCCGAGACAGCCACTATGGCTACACCTTC	CASSLAHYPRDSHYGYTF
TRBV28	-	TRBJ1-3	TRBD1	TGTGCCAGCAGCCGGCGGCGCTCGACAGGGAGCTCTGGAAACACCATATATTTT	CASSRRRSTGSSGNTIYF
TRBV11-2	few	TRBJ1-3	-	TGTGCCAGCAGCTTAGCGGGGACCTGGGCTGGAAACACCATATATTTT	CASSLAGTWAGNTIYF
TRBV20-1	-	TRBJ1-1	-	TGCAGTGCTAGAGTTTCAGTGAGGATAGGGGACTCCCTAAGGGGGTTGAACACTGAAGCTTTCTTT	CSARVSVRIGDSLRGLNTEAFF
TRBV4-1	many	TRBJ2-5	-	TGCGCCAGCAGCCAAGCCACAGGGATCCAAGAGACCCAGTACTTC	CASSQATGIQETQYF
TRBV5-8	-	TRBJ2-2	TRBD2	TGTGCCAGCAGCTTGATGCGGGGGGGGAACACCGGGGAGCTGTTTTTT	CASSLMRGGNTGELFF
TRBV5-1	-	TRBJ2-2	-	TGCGCCAGCAGCTCATCCTCGGGGAGGCTCACCGGGGAGCTGTTTTTT	CASSSSSGRLTGELFF
TRBV7-9	few	TRBJ2-3	-	TGTGCCAGCAGCTTAGTCGGGGGCACAGATACGCAGTATTTT	CASSLVGGTDTQYF
TRBV9	-	TRBJ2-7	-	TGTGCCAGCAGCGTAGGGGCGTCGGGGTTGGACTACGAGCAGTACTTC	CASSVGASGLDYEQYF
TRBV5-1	-	TRBJ2-1	-	TGCGCCAGCAGCCGGCTACAGGGATCCTACAATGAGCAGTTCTTC	CASSRLQGSYNEQFF
TRBV12-3/TRBV12-4	-	TRBJ2-1	TRBD2	TGTGCCAGCGGTTGGCTAGCGGGAGTCAATGAGCAGTTCTTC	CASGWLAGVNEQFF
TRBV5-5	-	TRBJ1-2	-	TGTGCCAGCAGCATGGGGGTAGGGACGGCTAACTATGGCTACACCTTC	CASSMGVGTANYGYTF
TRBV2	-	TRBJ1-6	-	TGTGCCAGCAGTGAGCTAGGGGGGCGCTCCCCCCTCCACTTT	CASSELGGRSPLHF
TRBV28	-	TRBJ2-7	TRBD2	TGTGCCAGCAGAGGGACTAGCGGGGGGGCGTACGAGCAGTACTTC	CASRGTSGGAYEQYF
TRBV4-3	once	TRBJ2-3	TRBD2	TGCGCCAGCAGCCAAGATCGTGGCGGGAGGGCCGCAGATACGCAGTATTTT	CASSQDRGGRAADTQYF
TRBV7-8	-	TRBJ1-2	-	TGTGCCAGCAGCTTGTCTACGGCTAACTATGGCTACACCTTC	CASSLSTANYGYTF
TRBV3-1	few	TRBJ2-4	-	TGTGCCAGCAGCCAAGACAGGTCCCTAGCCAAAAACATTCAGTACTTC	CASSQDRSLAKNIQYF
TRBV28	-	TRBJ2-5	-	TGTGCCAGCAGTTTAACGGGTACAGGGGAGACCCAGTACTTC	CASSLTGTGETQYF
TRBV10-3	few	TRBJ2-1	TRBD1	TGTGCCATCAGTGACGGGACAGGGTTCTACAATGAGCAGTTCTTC	CAISDGTGFYNEQFF
TRBV11-2	-	TRBJ2-7	TRBD2	TGTGCCAGCAGCTTAGAATCTAGCCCTAGCGGGACCCCCTACGAGCAGTACTTC	CASSLESSPSGTPYEQYF
TRBV10-3	many	TRBJ2-5	-	TGTGCCATCAGTGTTGGGTGGGGAGAGACCCAGTACTTC	CAISVGWGETQYF
TRBV28	-	TRBJ2-3	TRBD2	TGTGCCAGCATGGGCGGGAGGGCCAAGGATACGCAGTATTTT	CASMGGRAKDTQYF
TRBV7-8	-	TRBJ1-5	-	TGTGCCAGCAGCTTAGGGACAGTTAATCAGCCCCAGCATTTT	CASSLGTVNQPQHF
TRBV6-6	-	TRBJ1-2	-	TGTGCCAGCAGACCGCAGGGAATCCATGGCTACACCTTC	CASRPQGIHGYTF
TRBV11-2	-	TRBJ2-4	TRBD1	TGTGCCAGCAGCCAACCCCAGGGGGACAAAAACATTCAGTACTTC	CASSQPQGDKNIQYF
TRBV20-1	few	TRBJ2-5	-	TGCAGTGCTACCCTCTTACAAGAGACCCAGTACTTC	CSATLLQETQYF
TRBV29-1	few	TRBJ2-1	TRBD2	TGCAGCGTCCAGACTAGCGGGAGTGACTCCTACAATGAGCAGTTCTTC	CSVQTSGSDSYNEQFF
TRBV11-3	-	TRBJ2-1	TRBD1	TGTGCCAGCAGCTTAGGAGGGGCCTTGACAGGGTCTGAGCAGTTCTTC	CASSLGGALTGSEQFF
TRBV6-1	-	TRBJ1-2	-	TGTGCCAGCACCCCCCGGGGGGGGAAGCGCTATGGCTACACCTTC	CASTPRGGKRYGYTF
TRBV12-3/TRBV12-4	-	TRBJ2-5	-	TGTGCCAGCTCGAACCGAATGACCCAGTACTTC	CASSNRMTQYF
TRBV7-2	-	TRBJ2-1	TRBD2	TGTGCCAGCAGCTTCCTTGCGGGAGGACGTGGTGAGCAGTTCTTC	CASSFLAGGRGEQFF
TRBV28	-	TRBJ2-1	-	TGTGCCAGCAGGGACGCCGGGACACCTTACAATGAGCAGTTCTTC	CASRDAGTPYNEQFF